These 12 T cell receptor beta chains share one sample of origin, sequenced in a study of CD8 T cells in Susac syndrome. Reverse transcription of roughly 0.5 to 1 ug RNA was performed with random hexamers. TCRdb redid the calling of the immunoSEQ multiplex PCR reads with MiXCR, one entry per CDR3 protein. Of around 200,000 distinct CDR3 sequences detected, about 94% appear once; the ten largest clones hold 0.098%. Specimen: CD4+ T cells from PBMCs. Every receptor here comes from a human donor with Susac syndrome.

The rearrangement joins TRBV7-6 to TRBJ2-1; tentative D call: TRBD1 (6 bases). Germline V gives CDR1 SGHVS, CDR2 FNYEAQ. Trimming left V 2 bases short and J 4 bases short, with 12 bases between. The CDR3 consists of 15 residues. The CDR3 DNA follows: TGTGCCAGCAGCTTATCCCCCGGGACATACAATGAGCAGTTCTTC. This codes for CASSLSPGTYNEQFF.

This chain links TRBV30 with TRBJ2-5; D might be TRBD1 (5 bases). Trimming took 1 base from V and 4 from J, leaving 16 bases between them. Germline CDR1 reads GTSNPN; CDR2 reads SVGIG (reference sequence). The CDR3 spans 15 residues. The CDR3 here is CAWSAGGAVGETQYF. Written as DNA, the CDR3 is TGTGCCTGGAGTGCCGGTGGGGCCGTCGGAGAGACCCAGTACTTC.

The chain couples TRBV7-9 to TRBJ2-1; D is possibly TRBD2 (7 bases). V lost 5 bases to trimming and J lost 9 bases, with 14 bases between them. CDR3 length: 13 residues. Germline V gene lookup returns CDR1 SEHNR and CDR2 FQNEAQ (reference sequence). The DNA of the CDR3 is TGTGCCAGCAGCCAGGGAGGGGGGGCTGAGCAGTTCTTC. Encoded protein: CASSQGGGAEQFF. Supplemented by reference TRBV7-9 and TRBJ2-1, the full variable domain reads DTGVSQNPRHKITKRGQNVTFRCDPISEHNRLYWYRQTLGQGPEFLTYFQNEAQLEKSRLLSDRFSAERPKGSFSTLEIQRTEQGDSAMYLCASSQGGGAEQFFGPGTRLTVL.

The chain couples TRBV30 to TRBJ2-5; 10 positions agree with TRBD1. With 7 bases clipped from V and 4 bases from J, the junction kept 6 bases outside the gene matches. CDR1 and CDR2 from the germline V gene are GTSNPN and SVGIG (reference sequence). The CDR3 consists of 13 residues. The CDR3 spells CASRDRGRETQYF. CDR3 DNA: TGTGCCTCCCGGGACAGGGGAAGAGAGACCCAGTACTTC.

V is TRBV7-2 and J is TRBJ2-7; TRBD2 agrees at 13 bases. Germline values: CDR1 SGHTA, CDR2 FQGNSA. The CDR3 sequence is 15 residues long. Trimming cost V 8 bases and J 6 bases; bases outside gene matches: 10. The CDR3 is CASWPTSGGPGEQYF. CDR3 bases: TGTGCCAGCTGGCCGACTAGCGGGGGGCCCGGCGAGCAGTACTTC.

For the CDR3, the DNA is TGTGCCAGCAGGACTCAGAACACCGGGGAGCTGTTTTTT. This gives the protein CASRTQNTGELFF. The V and J genes are TRBV7-3 and TRBJ2-2; D unresolved. Deletions cut 6 bases from V and 1 base from J, with 6 bases between. The CDR3 length is 13 residues. CDR1 SGHTA and CDR2 FQGTGA come from the germline V gene.

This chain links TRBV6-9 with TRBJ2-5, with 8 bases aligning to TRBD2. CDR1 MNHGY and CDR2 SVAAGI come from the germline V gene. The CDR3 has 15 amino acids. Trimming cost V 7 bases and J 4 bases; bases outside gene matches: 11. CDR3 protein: CASNPWRGEGETQYF. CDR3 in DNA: TGTGCCAGCAATCCGTGGCGGGGGGAAGGAGAGACCCAGTACTTC.

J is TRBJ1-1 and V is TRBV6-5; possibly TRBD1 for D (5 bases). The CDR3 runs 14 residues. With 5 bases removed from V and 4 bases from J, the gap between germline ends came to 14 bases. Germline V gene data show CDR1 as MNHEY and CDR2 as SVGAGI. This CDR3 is CASSRQGPGTEAFF. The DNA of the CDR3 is TGTGCCAGCAGTAGGCAGGGACCGGGCACTGAAGCTTTCTTT.

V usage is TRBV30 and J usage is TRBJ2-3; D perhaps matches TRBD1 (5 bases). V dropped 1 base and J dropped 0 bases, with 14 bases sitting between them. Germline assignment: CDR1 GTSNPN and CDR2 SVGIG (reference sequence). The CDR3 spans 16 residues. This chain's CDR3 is CAWSEGQGPSTDTQYF. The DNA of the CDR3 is TGTGCCTGGAGTGAAGGGCAGGGCCCTAGCACAGATACGCAGTATTTT.

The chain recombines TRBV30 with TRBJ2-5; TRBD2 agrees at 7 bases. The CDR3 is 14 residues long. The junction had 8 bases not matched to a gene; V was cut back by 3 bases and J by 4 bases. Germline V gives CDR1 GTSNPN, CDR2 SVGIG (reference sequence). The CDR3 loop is CAWRRFGGGETQYF. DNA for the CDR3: TGTGCCTGGAGAAGATTTGGCGGGGGAGAGACCCAGTACTTC.

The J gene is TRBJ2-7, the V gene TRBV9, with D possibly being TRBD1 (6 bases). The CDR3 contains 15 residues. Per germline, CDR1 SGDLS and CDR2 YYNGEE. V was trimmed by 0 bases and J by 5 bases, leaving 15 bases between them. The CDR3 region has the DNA TGTGCCAGCAGCGTAGGCCCTCAGGGGTTCAACGAGCAGTACTTC. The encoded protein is CASSVGPQGFNEQYF.

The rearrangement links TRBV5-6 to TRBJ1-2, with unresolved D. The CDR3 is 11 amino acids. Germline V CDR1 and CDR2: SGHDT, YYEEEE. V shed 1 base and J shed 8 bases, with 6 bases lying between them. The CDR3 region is CASSLYEGYTF. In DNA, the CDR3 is TGTGCCAGCAGCTTGTACGAAGGCTACACCTTC.